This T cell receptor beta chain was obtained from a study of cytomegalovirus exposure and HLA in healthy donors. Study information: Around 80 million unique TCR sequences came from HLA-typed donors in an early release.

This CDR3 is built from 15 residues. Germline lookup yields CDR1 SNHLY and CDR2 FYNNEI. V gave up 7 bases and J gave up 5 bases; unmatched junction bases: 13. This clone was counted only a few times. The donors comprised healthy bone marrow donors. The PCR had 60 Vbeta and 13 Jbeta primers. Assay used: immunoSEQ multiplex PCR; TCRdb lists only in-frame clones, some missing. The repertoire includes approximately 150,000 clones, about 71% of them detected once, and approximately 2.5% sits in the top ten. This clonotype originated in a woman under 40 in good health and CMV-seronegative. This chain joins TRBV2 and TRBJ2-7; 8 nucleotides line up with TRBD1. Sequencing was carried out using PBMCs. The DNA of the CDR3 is TGTGCCAGCAAAATGGGATCAGGACAGGGCCACGAGCAGTACTTC. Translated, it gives CASKMGSGQGHEQYF.